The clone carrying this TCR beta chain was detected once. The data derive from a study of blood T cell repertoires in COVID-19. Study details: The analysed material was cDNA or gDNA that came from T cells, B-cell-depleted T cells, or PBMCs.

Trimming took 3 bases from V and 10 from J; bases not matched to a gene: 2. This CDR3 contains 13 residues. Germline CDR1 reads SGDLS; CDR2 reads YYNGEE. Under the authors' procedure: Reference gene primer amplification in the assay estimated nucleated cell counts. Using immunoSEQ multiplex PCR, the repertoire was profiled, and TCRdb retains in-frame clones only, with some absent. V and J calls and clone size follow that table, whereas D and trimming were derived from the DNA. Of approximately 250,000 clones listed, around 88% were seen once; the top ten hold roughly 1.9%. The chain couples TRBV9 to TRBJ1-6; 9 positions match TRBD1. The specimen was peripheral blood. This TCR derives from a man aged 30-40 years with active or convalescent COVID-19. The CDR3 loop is CASSAGQGSPLHF. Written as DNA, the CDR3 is TGTGCCAGCAGCGCAGGACAGGGGTCACCCCTCCACTTT.